A selection of T cell receptor beta chains follows, all from one sample in a study of blood T cell repertoires in COVID-19. Generated by immunoSEQ multiplex PCR, the TCRdb table keeps only in-frame clones and is missing some. The table records about 200,000 clones, approximately 80% of them present only once. Material for sequencing was peripheral blood. These TCRs come from a human donor in a cohort sampled during active COVID-19. Both conserved end residues are part of each CDR3. D genes are given only for firm matches. Where a row states a size, it is once, few, many or the class of an expanded clone; other rows omit it.

v_call,clone_size,d_call,j_call,cdr3_length,cdr3_nt,cdr3_aa
TRBV11-2,NA,TRBD2,TRBJ2-1,15,TGTGCCAGCAGCTTAAGGGCAGGGAGGGAGAATGAGCAGTTCTTC,CASSLRAGRENEQFF
TRBV11-2,few,NA,TRBJ1-5,15,TGTGCCAGCAGCTTAGATGGAGGGATAGATCAGCCCCAGCATTTT,CASSLDGGIDQPQHF
TRBV5-4,NA,NA,TRBJ2-1,18,TGTGCCAGCAGCTTAAACCCAACGGTGGGGGCAGGTTTCAATGAGCAGTTCTTC,CASSLNPTVGAGFNEQFF
TRBV11-2,NA,NA,TRBJ1-1,16,TGTGCCAGCAGACGACCGGGGGGGAGACTGAACACTGAAGCTTTCTTT,CASRRPGGRLNTEAFF
TRBV19,many,TRBD2,TRBJ2-1,17,TGTGCCAGTAGTATAGTGGGACTAGCGGACTCCTACAATGAGCAGTTCTTC,CASSIVGLADSYNEQFF
TRBV14,few,NA,TRBJ2-7,16,TGTGCCAGCAGCCAAGGCAGGGGAAGGCGCTCCTACGAGCAGTACTTC,CASSQGRGRRSYEQYF
TRBV7-6,NA,NA,TRBJ2-7,14,TGTGCCAGCAGCCCTAGCCATGGTAGCTACGAGCAGTACTTC,CASSPSHGSYEQYF
TRBV6-2/TRBV6-3,NA,NA,TRBJ1-1,14,TGTGCCAGCAGTTACCAGGGGTTGAACACTGAAGCTTTCTTT,CASSYQGLNTEAFF
TRBV28,once,TRBD1,TRBJ1-5,13,TGTGCCAGCAGGAACGACAGGGGTCAGCCCCAGCATTTT,CASRNDRGQPQHF
TRBV5-1,NA,NA,TRBJ1-1,15,TGCGCCAGCAGCCCCTCTGGGACGGGAGAGACTGAAGCTTTCTTT,CASSPSGTGETEAFF
TRBV4-3,once,NA,TRBJ2-3,14,TGCGCCAGCAGCCAAGATCAGGGGATCTCAACGCAGTATTTT,CASSQDQGISTQYF
TRBV7-2,NA,NA,TRBJ1-2,15,TGTGCCAGCAGCTTAGCCAGGACGGAGGCCTATGGCTACACCTTC,CASSLARTEAYGYTF
TRBV19,NA,NA,TRBJ1-1,13,TGTGCCAGTAGTATAGATAGGAACACTGAAGCTTTCTTT,CASSIDRNTEAFF
TRBV11-2,NA,TRBD1,TRBJ1-1,16,TGTGCCAGCAGCTCATGGTCTGACAGGGTGAACACTGAAGCTTTCTTT,CASSSWSDRVNTEAFF